This TCR beta chain stems from a study of T cell responses to AZD1222 COVID-19 vaccine (dated by TCRdb to about 2021). Concerning the study at large: TCR sequencing covered roughly 230 trial participants: 200 to 220 given two doses of AZD1222 and approximately 26 given two doses of MenACWY control vaccine. Enrollment into the trials was organized by age into subgroups of 18-55, 56-69 and 70-plus years, and those subgroups contained roughly 150, 30 and 60 TCR-sequenced participants, respectively. Study-level results and caveats: No day 14 peak-response samples were available, so repertoires were characterized only after the peak T cell response. Most participants were white British and females outnumbered males, and the authors suggested that clonal diversity may have been underestimated. Nearly half of unique spike-specific TCRs reportedly recognized epitopes outside regions mutated in the B.1.351 and B.1.1.7 variants. The 56-69-year group was small, and its depth increase did not reach significance, likely because of low power. The whole spike protein was spanned by vaccine-associated CD4 TCRs, and dominant responses were seen in regions 160-218 and 743-854. After two AZD1222 doses, both the breadth and the depth of spike-specific TCRs were significantly higher than at day 0 and than in MenACWY recipients. Conclusions about previously exposed vaccinees are limited, since just six AZD1222 recipients were seropositive for SARS-CoV-2 at baseline.

What the time point label conveys for this sample: baseline before first vaccination. In light of the paper, this sample's treatment or condition label describes: meningococcal conjugate vaccine given as trial control. Samples from vaccinated people were obtained from the UK trials COV001 and COV002, which included a single-blind randomized controlled phase 2/3 trial of AZD1222 (ChAdOx1 nCoV-19) in healthy adults. For TCRbeta chain sequencing, PBMC samples were collected from trial participants at day 0 and at day 28 after the second dose. To note about this clone: Its specific antigen is unknown. No qualities accompany the bases; no much larger clone lies one base away.

The CDR3 contains 13 residues, cysteine and phenylalanine counted. Solely the CDR3 DNA is kept, with 39 bases framed from the first base. CDR1 and CDR2 were assigned from the germline V gene as SGHRS and YFSETQ. Cut back by 2 bases and 5 bases, the V and J ends lie 7 bases apart. The CDR3 regions of human TCRbeta chains were subjected to immunosequencing. On the authors' methods: Repertoire TCRs were matched against a reference library of SARS-CoV-2-specific TCRs generated with the MIRA antigen-specificity platform. Breadth was defined as the fraction of unique TCRs that were SARS-CoV-2-associated. Depth was defined as the fraction of total T cells that were SARS-CoV-2-associated. Using the MIRA data, each spike-specific TCR was mapped to the spike region that the TCR reacts to and placed in a CD4 or CD8 class. Log10-transformed breadth and depth values were compared by one-way ANOVA with Sidak's multiple comparisons tests. As stored in TCRdb, this immuneACCESS dataset retains in-frame rearrangements with V and J assigned. A fraction of the clones does not appear; measured against another copy, unresolved V genes explain less than half of the discrepancy, and the remainder lacks a known reason. For V, J and clone size, that table is used; D and trimming come from the DNA. The sample table records over 60,000 clones; around 74% of these occur just once. The ten most abundant clones make up around 25% of the sample.

Rearrangement joined TRBV5-1 to TRBJ2-2, with the D call perhaps TRBD1 or TRBD2, as 5 bases match in each case. The clonotype comes from an adult in good health. Sequencing used peripheral blood, obtained on day 0 of MenACWY control vaccination. Here the CDR3 is given as CASSFRETGELFF. The DNA sequence is as follows: TGCGCCAGCAGCTTCAGGGAGACCGGGGAGCTGTTTTTT.